These 12 T cell receptor beta chains were all obtained from the same sample, sequenced in a study of PD-1 blockade in classical Hodgkin lymphoma. Each and every patient relapsed after autologous stem cell transplantation, and patients got differing brentuximab vedotin exposure. Using immunoSEQ multiplex PCR, the repertoire was profiled, and TCRdb retains in-frame clones only, with some absent. Here the sample spans about 36,000 clones, 69% being singletons. The sample in question was peripheral blood mononuclear cells (PBMCs), obtained before the second cycle of nivolumab. The source of these receptors is a human donor with classical Hodgkin lymphoma.

The V and J genes are TRBV29-1 and TRBJ2-1, with 9 positions matching TRBD1. Trimming took 6 bases from V and 9 from J; bases not matched to a gene: 15. Looked up from germline, CDR1 is SQVTM and CDR2 is ANQGSEA. The CDR3 has 15 residues. The CDR3 DNA reads as TGCAGCGTCCAAAGACCCGGACAGGGGTTCGGTGAGCAGTTCTTC. Translation: CSVQRPGQGFGEQFF.

The DNA for the CDR3 is TGCGCCAGCAGCTTGGGGGCGACAGGGCTGAACACTGAAGCTTTCTTT. The encoded protein is CASSLGATGLNTEAFF. V gene TRBV5-1 combines with J gene TRBJ1-1; 7 bases agree with TRBD1. Unmatched junction bases numbered 5, after V lost 0 bases and J lost 0 bases. CDR1 is SGHRS and CDR2 is YFSETQ in the germline V gene. The CDR3 is 16 residues long.

J is TRBJ2-1 and V is TRBV10-2; D remains ambiguous. Looked up from germline, CDR1 is WSHSY and CDR2 is SAAADI. This CDR3 region has 14 residues. Trimming shortened V by 7 bases and J by 0 bases, and 10 bases separated the two germline ends. CDR3 amino acids: CASIGPPSYNEQFF. The CDR3 DNA sequence: TGCGCCAGCATTGGGCCTCCCTCCTACAATGAGCAGTTCTTC.

This clone was detected only a few times. This chain links TRBV28 with TRBJ2-1; 7 bases are a match to TRBD1. Losses at the gene ends were 3 bases for V and 5 bases for J; bases not matched to a gene: 10. The CDR3 runs 16 residues. The germline V gene has CDR1 MDHEN and CDR2 SYDVKM. CDR3 nucleotides: TGTGCCAGCAGTTTTGGGGACAGTAGGGGAGACAATGAGCAGTTCTTC. This codes for CASSFGDSRGDNEQFF. Based on the CDR3 plus reference TRBV28 and TRBJ2-1, the full variable domain is DVKVTQSSRYLVKRTGEKVFLECVQDMDHENMFWYRQDPGLGLRLIYFSYDVKMKEKGDIPEGYSVSREKKERFSLILESASTNQTSMYLCASSFGDSRGDNEQFFGPGTRLTVL.

The chain recombines TRBV5-4 with TRBJ1-1, with TRBD1 as a possible D gene (5 bases). Germline-derived CDR1 and CDR2 are SGHNT and YYREEE (reference sequence). The CDR3 extends over 16 amino acids. V lost 4 bases and J lost 0, with 16 bases in between. CDR3 in amino acids: CASSPPGSRVNTEAFF. The CDR3 DNA follows: TGTGCCAGCAGCCCCCCCGGGAGCAGGGTGAACACTGAAGCTTTCTTT.

The chain has TRBV2 and TRBJ2-1; TRBD2 might be the D (5 bases). Deletions cut 4 bases from V and 4 bases from J, with 8 bases between. The CDR3 runs 13 residues. From germline, CDR1 is SNHLY and CDR2 FYNNEI. The CDR3 bases are TGTGCCAGCAGTGCCTCGGGATACAATGAGCAGTTCTTC. It codes for CASSASGYNEQFF.

Worth noting for this clone: The sample holds other DNA sequences that translate to the same CDR3. This sequence joins TRBV9 and TRBJ1-5; D uncertain. Germline lookup yields CDR1 SGDLS and CDR2 YYNGEE. The CDR3 sequence is 14 residues long. Trimming took 0 bases from V and 2 from J, leaving 6 bases between them. The CDR3: CASSVGGGNQPQHF. The CDR3 bases are TGTGCCAGCAGCGTAGGGGGTGGCAATCAGCCCCAGCATTTT.

There are a few counts of this clone. The chain recombines TRBV6-6 with TRBJ2-7; D call uncertain. With 5 bases removed from V and 6 bases from J, the gap between germline ends came to 14 bases. The CDR3 contains 13 residues. The germline V gene encodes CDR1 MNHNY and CDR2 SVGAGI (reference sequence). CDR3 sequence reads: CASSNSLSGEQYF. DNA for the CDR3: TGTGCCAGCAGTAATAGCCTATCGGGCGAGCAGTACTTC.

The chain is built from TRBV5-5 and TRBJ1-1; D gene uncertain. This CDR3 contains 12 residues. V lost 0 bases and J lost 11, with 11 bases in between. Germline V gene data show CDR1 as SGHKS and CDR2 as YYEKEE (reference sequence). CDR3 sequence: CASSLAGQSAFF. DNA of the CDR3: TGTGCCAGCAGCTTGGCCGGCCAATCGGCTTTCTTT.

This chain joins TRBV13 and TRBJ1-2; tentatively, D is TRBD1 (5 bases). The V end lost 2 bases, the J end lost 2 bases, and 12 bases lay between the germline ends. This CDR3 has 15 residues. CDR1 and CDR2 from the germline V gene are PRHDT and FYEKMQ (reference sequence). CDR3 sequence: CASSLFFGGNYGYTF. For the CDR3, the DNA is TGTGCCAGCAGCTTATTTTTTGGGGGGAACTATGGCTACACCTTC.

For the CDR3, the DNA is TGTGCCAGCAGCTTAGGGAGTACAGGGGGCCATCGCGCCAATCAGCCCCAGCATTTT. This translates into CASSLGSTGGHRANQPQHF. This rearrangement joins TRBV11-3 to TRBJ1-5; 9 bases agree with TRBD1. The ends lost 1 base at V and 3 bases at J; junction bases unmatched: 13. The germline V gene has CDR1 SGHNT and CDR2 YENEEA. CDR3 length: 19 amino acids.

This chain joins TRBV28 and TRBJ1-2; D gene unclear. The CDR3 loop spans 15 amino acids. The germline V and J ends were trimmed by 5 bases and 4 bases, with 17 bases remaining between them. CDR1 MDHEN and CDR2 SYDVKM come from the germline V gene. The CDR3 reads CASSTTTLGFYGYTF. DNA of the CDR3: TGTGCCAGCAGTACGACGACTTTGGGGTTCTATGGCTACACCTTC.